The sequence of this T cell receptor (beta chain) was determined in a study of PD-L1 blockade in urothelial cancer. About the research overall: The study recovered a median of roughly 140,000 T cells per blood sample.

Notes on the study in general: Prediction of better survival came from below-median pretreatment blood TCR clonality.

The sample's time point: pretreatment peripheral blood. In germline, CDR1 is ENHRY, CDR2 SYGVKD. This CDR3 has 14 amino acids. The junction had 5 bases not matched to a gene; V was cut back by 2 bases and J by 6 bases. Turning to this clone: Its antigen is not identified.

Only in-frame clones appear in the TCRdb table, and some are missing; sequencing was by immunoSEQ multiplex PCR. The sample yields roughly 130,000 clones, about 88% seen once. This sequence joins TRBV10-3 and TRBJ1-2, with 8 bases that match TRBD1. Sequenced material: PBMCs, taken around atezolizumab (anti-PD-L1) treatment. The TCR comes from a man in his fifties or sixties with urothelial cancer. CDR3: CAISEHDRGDGYTF. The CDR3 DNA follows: TGTGCCATCAGTGAGCATGACAGGGGCGATGGCTACACCTTC.